The sequence of this TCR delta chain was determined in a study of γδ T cells in repeated Plasmodium falciparum infection. Study-wide context: Age- and gender-matched Australian children served as comparison for malaria-exposed Malian children. Sampling occurred at baseline, pre-infection for selected infections, and 21 days post-infection.

Germline CDR1 and CDR2: GEAIGNYY and EKD. With 6 bases clipped from V and 12 bases from J, the junction kept 15 bases outside the gene matches. This CDR3 contains 15 residues. Both TRG and TRD chains were sequenced from each sorted sample. TCRdb re-called the multiplex PCR reads with CATT. The profile shows tens of thousands of delta-chain clones, roughly 1.6% of them singletons. Flow sorting of PBMC yielded separate Vgamma9/Vdelta2+ and Vdelta2-negative gammadelta T cell populations for bulk repertoire analysis. Whole-study findings and limits: Vgamma9/Vdelta2+ T cells showed a stable polyclonal repertoire with shared TCRgamma sequences.

Remarks on this clone: Its antigen is undetermined. TCRdb lists the protein of a much larger clone for this DNA, which differs at residue 14, so this is likely a read error; the protein given here is translated from the DNA itself.

This receptor was obtained from a pool of human donors (malaria-infected and uninfected, not separated). Input material: gamma-delta T cells from blood. This chain connects TRDV2 to TRDJ2, with TRDD3 matching over 10 bases. No J segment appears in TCRdb, so it was assigned here by matching the sequence to germline. This CDR3 reads CACFPLGDYTDKLFF. In DNA form, the CDR3 reads TGTGCCTGTTTTCCACTGGGGGATTACACCGATAAACTCTTCTTT.